A selection of T cell receptor beta chains follows, all from one sample in a study of monozygotic twins with inflammatory bowel disease. Using the 5' RACE reads, TCRdb records one entry per CDR3 protein without DNA. In all, the sample yields about 380,000 distinct CDR3 sequences. Sequencing was carried out using blood. These receptors were collected from a human donor with ulcerative colitis or Crohn's disease, or a healthy co-twin of an affected twin (not recorded which). CDR3s include the opening cysteine and the closing phenylalanine or tryptophan.

j_call,v_call,cdr3_aa
TRBJ2-2,TRBV20-1,CSARGPGRGGLRTGELFF
TRBJ2-3,TRBV2,CASGAVRASDTQYF
TRBJ2-2,TRBV6-5,CASSYTGADTGELFF
TRBJ1-2,TRBV19,CASSFPLDRGTYGYTF
TRBJ1-5,TRBV12-3/TRBV12-4,CASSRTERNQPQHF
TRBJ1-4,TRBV28,CASSLDRPGAGEKLFF
TRBJ2-3,TRBV7-2,CASSSGTVYTDTQYF
TRBJ2-4,TRBV5-1,CASSFDGKNIQYF
TRBJ1-1,TRBV7-2,CASSLDWAGGVKAFF
TRBJ2-7,TRBV6-1,CASSGQIAYEQYF
TRBJ2-6,TRBV24-1,CATSDYDGSGANVLTF
TRBJ2-7,TRBV4-1,CASSQDRIGVSYEQYF
TRBJ1-2,TRBV11-3,CASSLRGDGYTF
TRBJ2-7,TRBV12-3/TRBV12-4,CASSQFGYEQYF
TRBJ2-3,TRBV7-2,CASSLAGAGGLGTDTQYF
TRBJ1-1,TRBV6-6,CASVLRLNTEAFF
TRBJ1-6,TRBV4-2,CASGTISSYNSPLHF
TRBJ2-7,TRBV29-1,CSVDGSSYEQYF
TRBJ2-1,TRBV20-1,CSASNPLPLDEQFF
TRBJ1-2,TRBV6-1,CASSLGRQGDYGYTF
TRBJ2-1,TRBV6-2/TRBV6-3,CASKVTGRGLVNEQFF
TRBJ2-1,TRBV12-3/TRBV12-4,CAIELAGGEQFF
TRBJ1-6,TRBV4-3,CASSQGGSSYNSPLHF
TRBJ2-1,TRBV19,CASNLGGSYNEQFF
TRBJ2-7,TRBV29-1,CSVERATSSSYEQYF
TRBJ1-1,TRBV12-3/TRBV12-4,CASLWRTEAFF
TRBJ2-3,TRBV4-3,CASSYDGLTDTQYF
TRBJ2-1,TRBV9,CASSVYAARAKSGRDEQFF
TRBJ2-7,TRBV29-1,CSVGLQYPYEQYF
TRBJ1-1,TRBV18,CASSALIIGTASRGNTEAFF